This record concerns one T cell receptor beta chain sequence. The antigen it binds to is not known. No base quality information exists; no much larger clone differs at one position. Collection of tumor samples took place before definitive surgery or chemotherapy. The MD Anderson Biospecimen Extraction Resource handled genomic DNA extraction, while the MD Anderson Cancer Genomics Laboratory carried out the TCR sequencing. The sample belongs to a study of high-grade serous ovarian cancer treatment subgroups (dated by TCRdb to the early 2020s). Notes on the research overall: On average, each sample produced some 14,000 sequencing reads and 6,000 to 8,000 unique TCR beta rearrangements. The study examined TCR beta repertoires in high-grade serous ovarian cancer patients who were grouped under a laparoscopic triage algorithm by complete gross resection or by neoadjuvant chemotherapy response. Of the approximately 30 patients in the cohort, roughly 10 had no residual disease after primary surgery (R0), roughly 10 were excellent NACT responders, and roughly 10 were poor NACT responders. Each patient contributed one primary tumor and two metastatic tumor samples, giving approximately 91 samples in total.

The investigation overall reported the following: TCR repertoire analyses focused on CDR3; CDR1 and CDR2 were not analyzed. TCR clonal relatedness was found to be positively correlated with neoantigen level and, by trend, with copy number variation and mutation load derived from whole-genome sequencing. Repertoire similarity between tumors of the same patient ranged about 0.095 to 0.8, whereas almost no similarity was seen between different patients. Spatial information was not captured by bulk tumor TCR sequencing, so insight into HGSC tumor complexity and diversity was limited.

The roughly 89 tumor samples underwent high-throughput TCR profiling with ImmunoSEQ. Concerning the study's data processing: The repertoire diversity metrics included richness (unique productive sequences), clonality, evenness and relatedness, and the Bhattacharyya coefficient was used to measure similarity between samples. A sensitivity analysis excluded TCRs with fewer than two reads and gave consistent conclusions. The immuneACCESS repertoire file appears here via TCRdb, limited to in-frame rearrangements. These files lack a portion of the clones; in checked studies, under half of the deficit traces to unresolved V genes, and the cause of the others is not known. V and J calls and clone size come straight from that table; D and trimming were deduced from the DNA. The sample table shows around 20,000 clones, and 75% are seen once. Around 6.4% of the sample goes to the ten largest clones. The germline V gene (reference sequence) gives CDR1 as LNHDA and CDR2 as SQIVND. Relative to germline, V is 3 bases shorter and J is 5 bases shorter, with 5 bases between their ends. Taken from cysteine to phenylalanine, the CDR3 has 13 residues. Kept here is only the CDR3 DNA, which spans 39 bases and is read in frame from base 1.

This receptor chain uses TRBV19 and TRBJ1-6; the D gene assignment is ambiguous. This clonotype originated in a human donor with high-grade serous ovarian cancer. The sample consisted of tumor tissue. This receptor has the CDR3 CASSIGNNSPLHF. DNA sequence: TGTGCCAGTAGTATTGGCAATAATTCACCCCTCCACTTT.